This passage covers 4 T cell receptor beta chains from one sample sequenced in a study of T cells after yellow fever vaccination. TCRdb passed the 5' RACE reads through MiXCR, listing each CDR3 protein once. This table has 100,000 to 150,000 distinct CDR3 sequences, 7.4% appearing once. The source material was CD4+ T cells sorted from PBMCs, sampled 10 to 11 days after the first yellow fever vaccination. The receptors shown here come from a man aged 18-30 years who received the YFV17D yellow fever vaccine.

Ten or more counts support this clonotype. The chain has TRBV12-3 or TRBV12-4 and TRBJ1-1, with D uncertain. Trimming left V 6 bases short and J 6 bases short, with 14 bases between. The CDR3 runs 13 residues. CDR3 region: CASSLQRRAEAFF. CDR3 DNA sequence: TGTGCCAGCAGCCTACAGAGGAGGGCTGAAGCTTTCTTT.

This clonotype was seen ten or more times. The genes are TRBV20-1 and TRBJ2-2, with TRBD1 matching over 10 bases. The CDR3 extends over 14 amino acids. Per germline, CDR1 DFQATT and CDR2 SNEGSKA (reference sequence). J lost 7 bases, V lost 3 bases, and 5 bases had no gene match. Here the CDR3 reads CSARGQGIHGELFF. The CDR3 DNA sequence: TGCAGTGCTAGGGGACAGGGGATTCACGGGGAGCTGTTTTTT.

At least ten counts were recorded for this clonotype. The chain has TRBV6-5 and TRBJ1-1; 7 nucleotides match TRBD1. The CDR3 has 14 amino acids. Germline V gene sequence: CDR1 MNHEY, CDR2 SVGAGI. The trim removed 6 bases at V and 1 base at J, leaving 5 bases unmatched. CDR3 loop: CASSQGVRNTEAFF. The CDR3 DNA sequence: TGTGCCAGCAGCCAGGGGGTGAGGAACACTGAAGCTTTCTTT.

This clonotype was seen ten or more times. V is TRBV5-4 and J is TRBJ2-3; TRBD2 agrees at 7 bases. The trim removed 4 bases at V and 2 bases at J, leaving 4 bases unmatched. This CDR3 comprises 14 residues. Looked up from germline, CDR1 is SGHNT and CDR2 is YYREEE (reference sequence). CDR3 in DNA: TGTGCCAGCAGCCCCACTAGCGCCACAGATACGCAGTATTTT. Protein: CASSPTSATDTQYF.